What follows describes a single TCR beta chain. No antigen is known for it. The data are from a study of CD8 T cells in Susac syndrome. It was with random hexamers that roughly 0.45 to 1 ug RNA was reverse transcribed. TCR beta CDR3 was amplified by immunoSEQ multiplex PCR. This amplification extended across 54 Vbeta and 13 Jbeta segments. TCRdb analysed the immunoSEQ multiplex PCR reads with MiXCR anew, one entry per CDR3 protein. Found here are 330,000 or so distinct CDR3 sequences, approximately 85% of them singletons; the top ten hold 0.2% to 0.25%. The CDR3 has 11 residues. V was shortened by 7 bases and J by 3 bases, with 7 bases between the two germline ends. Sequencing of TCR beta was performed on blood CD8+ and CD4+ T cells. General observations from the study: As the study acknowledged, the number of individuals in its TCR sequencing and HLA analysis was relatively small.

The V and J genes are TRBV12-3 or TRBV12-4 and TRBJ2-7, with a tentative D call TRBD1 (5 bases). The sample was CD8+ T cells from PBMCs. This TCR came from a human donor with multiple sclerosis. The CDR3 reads CASKDIYEQYF. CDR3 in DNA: TGTGCCAGCAAGGACATCTACGAGCAGTACTTC.